The T cell receptor beta chain under discussion was sequenced for a study of CD8 T cells in ankylosing spondylitis. Findings and caveats of the study: About 8 highly homologous variants made up a TCR beta motif, and this motif appeared characteristic of ankylosing spondylitis blood.

Ten or more counts support this clonotype. Its antigen remains unidentified. The CDR3 totals 13 residues. The V and J ends lost 0 bases and 8 bases respectively, with 10 bases between them. Per germline, CDR1 LNHNV and CDR2 YYDKDF (reference sequence). Quantitative barcoded 5'-RACE was used to prepare TCR beta libraries. TCRdb reprocessed the 5' RACE reads via MiXCR and lists one record per CDR3 protein. The repertoire holds roughly 220,000 distinct CDR3 sequences, with 8% to 11% as singletons. Sequencing was performed on blood, either unsorted or a sorted T cell fraction (not recorded which). J is TRBJ1-2 and V is TRBV15; D is possibly TRBD1 (5 bases). This TCR was recovered from a male donor with ankylosing spondylitis or in good health (not recorded which). This CDR3 is CATSRDRGDGYTF. In DNA form, the CDR3 reads TGTGCCACCAGCAGAGATCGGGGGGACGGCTACACCTTC.